The present T cell receptor beta chain was sequenced within a study of spatial heterogeneity in lung cancer. Overall study context: There were consistently more beta-chain sequences detected than alpha-chain sequences.

This clonotype was picked up a small number of times. Its specificity is unknown. Study-level findings and limits: Ubiquitous expanded tumor TCRs appeared in blood more at resection than follow-up.

Time point reported: sample taken at primary tumor resection. Unsorted samples of tumor, nontumor lung or frozen PBMC had their whole RNA sequenced. Losses at the gene ends were 4 bases for V and 5 bases for J; bases not matched to a gene: 10. CDR3 length: 15 amino acids. Via MiXCR, TCRdb re-called the 5' RACE reads, giving one row per CDR3 protein. There are 50,000 to 75,000 distinct CDR3 sequences in the sample; roughly 6.4% occur only once, and roughly 14% lies in the top ten. Here the sequenced sample was PBMCs, taken at surgery. This sequence originates from a female donor with early-stage non-small cell lung cancer. This sequence joins TRBV12-3 or TRBV12-4 and TRBJ2-5; TRBD2 matches 7 bases. The CDR3 is CASSSVAGWIETQYF. The CDR3, as DNA: TGTGCCAGCAGTTCGGTAGCGGGTTGGATTGAGACCCAGTACTTC.